The present entry profiles one TCR beta chain with its context. The germline V gene has CDR1 SGHAT and CDR2 FQNNGV. Trimming took off 4 bases at V and 5 bases at J, with 9 bases between the two ends. The length of the CDR3 is 13 residues. This record comes from a study of technical replicates of blood from a handful of donors. TCRdb keeps only in-frame clones here, not all; method: immunoSEQ multiplex PCR. Of about 81,000 clones detected, about 96% appear once; the ten largest clones hold about 0.2%. The sequence came from a human donor in good health. Sequencing was carried out using T cells isolated from PBMCs. This chain uses TRBV11-2 with TRBJ2-4; tentative D call: TRBD1 (5 bases). The CDR3 DNA reads as TGTGCCAGCAGCTCAGGCAGGGAAAACATTCAGTACTTC. Translating it yields CASSSGRENIQYF. The complete variable domain, with remaining parts taken from reference TRBV11-2 and TRBJ2-4, reads EAGVAQSPRYKIIEKRQSVAFWCNPISGHATLYWYQQILGQGPKLLIQFQNNGVVDDSQLPKDRFSAERLKGVDSTLKIQPAKLEDSAVYLCASSSGRENIQYFGAGTRLSVL.